One and the same sample provided the 3 T cell receptor beta chains below, sequenced in a study of blood T cell repertoires in COVID-19. Libraries were prepared by immunoSEQ multiplex PCR; TCRdb keeps only in-frame clonotypes and omits some of them. The sample has 55,000 to 90,000 clones, about nine tenths seen once; the top ten hold 10% to 15%. The source material was peripheral blood. The receptors come from a woman aged 60-75 years with acute or convalescent COVID-19.

J is TRBJ2-4 and V is TRBV11-1; maybe TRBD2 (6 bases). CDR1 is SGHAT and CDR2 is FQDESV in the germline V gene (reference sequence). The length of the CDR3 is 16 residues. The ends were cut back, 5 bases at V and 0 bases at J, with 14 bases in the middle. The CDR3 reads CASSPGWGEAKNIQYF. The CDR3 DNA sequence: TGTGCCAGCAGCCCAGGTTGGGGGGAAGCCAAAAACATTCAGTACTTC.

This chain uses TRBV7-9 with TRBJ2-1, with 12 bases aligning to TRBD1. Germline assignment: CDR1 SEHNR and CDR2 FQNEAQ (reference sequence). CDR3 length: 17 amino acids. Losses at the gene ends were 3 bases for V and 8 bases for J; bases not matched to a gene: 11. CDR3: CASSFRSKGQGADEQFF. CDR3 DNA sequence: TGTGCCAGCAGCTTCCGCTCGAAGGGACAGGGGGCAGATGAGCAGTTCTTC. Filled out from reference TRBV7-9 and TRBJ2-1, the complete variable domain reads DTGVSQNPRHKITKRGQNVTFRCDPISEHNRLYWYRQTLGQGPEFLTYFQNEAQLEKSRLLSDRFSAERPKGSFSTLEIQRTEQGDSAMYLCASSFRSKGQGADEQFFGPGTRLTVL.

V and J are TRBV7-2 and TRBJ2-5, with TRBD2 matching over 9 bases. This CDR3 has 16 residues. Trimming removed 1 base from V and 2 bases from J; junction bases left unmatched: 5. In germline, CDR1 is SGHTA, CDR2 FQGNSA. The CDR3: CASSLGTSALQETQYF. The CDR3 coding sequence is TGTGCCAGCAGCTTAGGGACTAGCGCCCTTCAAGAGACCCAGTACTTC.